The T cell receptor beta chain described here comes from a study of CD8+ T cells in alopecia areata (dated by TCRdb to between 2018 and 2020). Study-wide context: The treated patients, all with moderate-to-severe alopecia areata, were enrolled in an open-label pilot trial of oral tofacitinib given at 5 to 10 mg twice daily. Clonality in the scalp was compared among normal scalp (n=4), patchy alopecia areata scalp (n=8), and alopecia totalis/universalis scalp (n=8). In humans, TCRbeta sequencing was performed on scalp tissue and on sorted CD4+ and CD8+ peripheral blood T cells from healthy controls and from patients with patchy or totalis/universalis alopecia areata. Biopsies were taken from tofacitinib-treated patients at baseline and again at 4 and 24 weeks into treatment, and several of those patients also had a later scalp biopsy. RNA was extracted with the PAXgene miRNA kit for fixed scalp, the miRNeasy kit for PBMCs, and the RNeasy kit for mouse skin. In treated patients, disease severity was measured using the SALT score, which gives the percentage of scalp surface area affected. In both human patients and the C3H/HeJ mouse model, the study applied high-throughput TCRbeta sequencing to look at T cell clonal expansion in alopecia areata. Tofacitinib was administered for 6 to 18 months, and 6 months of follow-up off drug were then conducted to assess delayed response and recurrence. Amplification of TCRbeta CDR3 regions was done by immunoSEQ multiplex PCR using 35 Vbeta forward primers and 13 Jbeta reverse primers. What the research found in general, with its limitations: With tofacitinib, both scalp clonality and the number of expanded CD8+ clones among the top 100 scalp clones went down significantly. Because the treated cohort was small and included a single nonresponder, larger studies are needed to assess links between baseline CD8+ expansion and response. Scalp TCR repertoire analysis is complicated because resident alphabeta T cells in normal human skin are also sequenced, whereas mouse skin is dominated by gammadelta T cells. Compared with normal scalp, lesional scalp had higher clonality and more expanded CD8+ clones, particularly in alopecia totalis/universalis, a pattern that suggests antigenic drive. Many expanded lesional clones were found to persist in scalp and blood during tofacitinib treatment, and relapse after treatment cessation may be partly explained by this persistence. Compared with mice, TCR sequences shared between patients were less clear, possibly partly because of HLA diversity across the patient population.

In the paper's terms, the time point label means: around 28 days on oral tofacitinib. The treatment or condition label of this sample denotes: oral pan-JAK inhibitor, 5-10 mg twice daily. From alopecia areata patients, peripheral blood was collected along with lesional scalp punch biopsies. PBMCs were isolated by density centrifugation and stained for CD3, CD4 and CD8, after which CD4+ and CD8+ T cells were sorted on a FACSAria. The library was prepared using the immunoSEQ multiplex PCR assay. For TCR sequencing, RNA was extracted from every sample and reverse transcribed into cDNA to serve as template. First-strand cDNA was synthesized with SuperScript III using a 2:1 mix of oligo-dT and random hexamers. A synthetic immune receptor repertoire was used to gauge amplification bias, and whatever bias remained was removed computationally. As for the authors' bioinformatics: After raw reads were preprocessed to remove errors, the CDR3 was defined following IMGT conventions as running from the conserved cysteine to phenylalanine. Clonality was computed by normalizing Shannon entropy by log2 of the number of productive unique TCRs and subtracting the result from 1. CD4 or CD8 identity of scalp clones was inferred by cross-referencing scalp TCRbeta sequences with sorted blood CD4 and CD8 repertoires. Here the immuneACCESS table is served through TCRdb, limited to in-frame sequences with V and J called. Missing clones are a known gap in these copies; in checked studies unresolved V genes cover under half, and the rest lacks a known reason. V and J calls and clone size are as listed in that table; D and trimming were resolved from the DNA. This sample has around 210,000 clones in its table, and 64% of those were observed once. Clones ranked in the top ten supply about 4% of the sample.

About this clone: Its antigen remains undetermined. No base-level quality is on record; no much larger clone is a single base apart.

The specimen was CD4+ T cells sorted from blood, collected at week 4, from a patient treated with tofacitinib. The TCR originated in a human donor with alopecia areata.

CDR3 region: CASSRTGLNEKLFF. The DNA sequence is as follows: TGTGCCAGCAGTAGGACAGGACTAAATGAAAAACTGTTTTTT. Recombination joined TRBV6-5 with TRBJ1-4; 7 central nucleotides agree with TRBD1. The CDR3 runs 14 amino acids, cysteine and phenylalanine included. Only the CDR3 portion is preserved as DNA: 42 bases, with reading frame beginning at the first base. Via the germline V gene, CDR1 is MNHEY and CDR2 SVGAGI. Here V drops 5 bases and J drops 5 bases, and the junction holds 5 bases not matched to any gene.